The T cell receptor (beta chain) under discussion was sequenced for a study of beta chain features in type 1 diabetes. General study results and limits: Within the patient group, naive, central memory and Treg TCRB repertoires appeared more similar to each other than within healthy donors. TCRB CDR3 length was moderately but significantly reduced in all four CD4+ subsets of Type 1 diabetes patients.

Sorting that relied on CD45RO/CCR7/CD25/CD127/CD95/CD27 yielded CD4+ naive, central memory, regulatory and stem cell-like memory cells. The V segment lost 10 bases and the J segment 6 bases; nucleotides outside the gene matches: 7. CDR3 length: 13 residues. CDR1 and CDR2 (germline): ENHRY, SYGVKD. Of the isolated RNA, all was reverse transcribed, and so the sequenced material was expressed TCRB transcripts. This table comes from immunoSEQ multiplex PCR, and its TCRdb copy is limited to in-frame clones, with some not included. The sample has 40,000 to 45,000 clones; around 48% are singletons. About this clone itself: Its target is unknown.

The receptor's source is a woman between 18 and 29 years old in good health. This rearrangement joins TRBV10-3 to TRBJ1-1; 11 bases are a match to TRBD1. Source material: central memory CD4+ T cells from blood. The CDR3 is CATTGQGAAEAFF. CDR3 DNA: TGTGCCACCACCGGACAGGGGGCCGCTGAAGCTTTCTTT.